This T cell receptor beta chain derives from a study of neurological immune-mediated disorders. Study summary: The roughly 34 multiple sclerosis patients comprised around 30 relapsing-remitting and 3 secondary progressive cases.

The CDR3 spans 15 residues. CDR1 is SGHTA, CDR2 FQGNSA, per germline. The germline V and J ends were trimmed by 5 bases and 0 bases, with 11 bases remaining between them. Study-wide results and caveats: Levels of TCR clonal expansion peaked in HTLV-1-associated myelopathy and reached their lowest in multiple sclerosis, under those of healthy controls.

Unsorted libraries were generated from 2 million PBMCs held at -80 degrees C. This clonotype was counted at least ten times. Antigen: not known. 5'RACE generated cDNA with 10-nucleotide random UMIs. TCRdb processed the 5' RACE reads anew with MiXCR; each CDR3 protein has one entry. The top ten hold under 2.5% of the sample, which has about 62,000 distinct CDR3 sequences, approximately 3.7% seen once. The sequenced material came from PBMCs. V is TRBV7-2 and J is TRBJ1-5; D gene uncertain. This receptor was taken from a woman between 50 and 59 years old with multiple sclerosis. For the CDR3, the DNA is TGTGCCAGCAGCCTTGACCTTTTTAGCAATCAGCCCCAGCATTTT. Translated, it gives CASSLDLFSNQPQHF. Full variable domain (rest looked up from reference TRBV7-2 and TRBJ1-5): GAGVSQSPSNKVTEKGKDVELRCDPISGHTALYWYRQSLGQGLEFLIYFQGNSAPDKSGLPSDRFSAERTGGSVSTLTIQRTQQEDSAVYLCASSLDLFSNQPQHFGDGTRLSIL.